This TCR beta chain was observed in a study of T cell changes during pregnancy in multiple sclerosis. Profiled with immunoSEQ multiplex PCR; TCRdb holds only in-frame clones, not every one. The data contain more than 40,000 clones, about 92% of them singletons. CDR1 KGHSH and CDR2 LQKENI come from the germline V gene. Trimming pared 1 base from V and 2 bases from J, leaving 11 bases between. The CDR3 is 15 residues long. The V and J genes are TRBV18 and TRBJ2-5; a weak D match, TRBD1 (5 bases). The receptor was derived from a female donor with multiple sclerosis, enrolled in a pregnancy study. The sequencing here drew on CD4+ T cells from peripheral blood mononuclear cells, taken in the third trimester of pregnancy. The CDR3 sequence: CASSPRKTVQETQYF. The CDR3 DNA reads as TGTGCCAGCTCACCACGGAAGACAGTTCAAGAGACCCAGTACTTC.